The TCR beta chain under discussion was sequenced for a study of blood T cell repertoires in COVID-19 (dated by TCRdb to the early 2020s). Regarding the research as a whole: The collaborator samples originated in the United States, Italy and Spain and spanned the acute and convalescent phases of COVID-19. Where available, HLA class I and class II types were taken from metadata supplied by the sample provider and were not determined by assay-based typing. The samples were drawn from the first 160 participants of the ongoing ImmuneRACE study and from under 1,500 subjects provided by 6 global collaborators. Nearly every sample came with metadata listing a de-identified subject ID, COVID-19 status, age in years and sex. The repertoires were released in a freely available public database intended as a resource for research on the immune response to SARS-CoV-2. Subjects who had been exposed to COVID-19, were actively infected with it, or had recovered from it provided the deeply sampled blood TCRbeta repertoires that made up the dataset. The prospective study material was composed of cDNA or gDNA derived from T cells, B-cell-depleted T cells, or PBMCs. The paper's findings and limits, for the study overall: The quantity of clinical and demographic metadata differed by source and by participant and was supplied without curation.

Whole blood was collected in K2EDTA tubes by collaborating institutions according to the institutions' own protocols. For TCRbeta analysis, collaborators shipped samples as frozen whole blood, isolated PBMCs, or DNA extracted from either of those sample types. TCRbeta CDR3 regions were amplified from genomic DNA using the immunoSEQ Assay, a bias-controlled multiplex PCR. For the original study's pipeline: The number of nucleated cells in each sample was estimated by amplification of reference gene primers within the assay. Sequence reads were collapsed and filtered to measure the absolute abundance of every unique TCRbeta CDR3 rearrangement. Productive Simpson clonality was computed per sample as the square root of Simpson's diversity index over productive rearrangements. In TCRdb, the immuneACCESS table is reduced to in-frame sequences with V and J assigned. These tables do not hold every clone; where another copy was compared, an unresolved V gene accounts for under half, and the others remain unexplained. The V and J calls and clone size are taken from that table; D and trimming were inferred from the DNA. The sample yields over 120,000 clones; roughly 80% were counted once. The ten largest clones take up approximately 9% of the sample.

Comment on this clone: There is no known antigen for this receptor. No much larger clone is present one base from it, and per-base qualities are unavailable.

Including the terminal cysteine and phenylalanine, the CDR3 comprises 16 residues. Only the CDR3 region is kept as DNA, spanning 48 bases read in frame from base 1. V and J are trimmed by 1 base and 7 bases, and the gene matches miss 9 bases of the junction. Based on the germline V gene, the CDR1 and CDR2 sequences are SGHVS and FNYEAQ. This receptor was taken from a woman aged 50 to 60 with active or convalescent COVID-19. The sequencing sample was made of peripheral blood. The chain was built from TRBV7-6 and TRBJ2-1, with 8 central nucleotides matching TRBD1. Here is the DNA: TGTGCCAGCAGCTTAGGGGTGTCAGGGGGCTGGAATGAGCAGTTCTTC. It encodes CASSLGVSGGWNEQFF.